The T cell receptor (beta chain) under discussion was sequenced for a study of T cell changes during pregnancy in multiple sclerosis (dated by TCRdb to between 2018 and 2021). As for the study more broadly: The study examined how the T cell repertoire changed over the course of pregnancy in women with multiple sclerosis.

Concerning this clone: No cognate antigen has been identified for it. Base qualities were left out, and no much larger clone turns up one base away.

The library was generated by the immunoSEQ multiplex PCR assay. What TCRdb holds here is the immuneACCESS table cut down to in-frame rearrangements. Part of the clones is not present; checked against another copy, under half of the missing clones reflect an unresolved V gene, and the others are unexplained. This sample comprises about 42,000 clones, about nine tenths of them detected only once. Jointly, the top ten make up under 0.5% of the sample. V loses 2 bases, J loses 12 bases, and the germline ends lie 13 bases apart. The CDR3 contains 12 residues, cysteine and phenylalanine counted. The retained sequence is limited to the CDR3, 36 bases, with the frame set at the first base. As encoded in the germline V gene, CDR1 is SNHLY while CDR2 is FYNNEI.

Rearrangement joined TRBV2 to TRBJ1-2; the D gene is possibly TRBD1, with 5 bases matching. Sample: CD4+ T cells from peripheral blood mononuclear cells, taken in the second trimester of pregnancy. The TCR comes from a female donor in good health, enrolled as a control in a pregnancy study. The DNA sequence is as follows: TGTGCCAGCAGTGAAAGCCCAGGGCTGCACACCTTC. This codes for CASSESPGLHTF.